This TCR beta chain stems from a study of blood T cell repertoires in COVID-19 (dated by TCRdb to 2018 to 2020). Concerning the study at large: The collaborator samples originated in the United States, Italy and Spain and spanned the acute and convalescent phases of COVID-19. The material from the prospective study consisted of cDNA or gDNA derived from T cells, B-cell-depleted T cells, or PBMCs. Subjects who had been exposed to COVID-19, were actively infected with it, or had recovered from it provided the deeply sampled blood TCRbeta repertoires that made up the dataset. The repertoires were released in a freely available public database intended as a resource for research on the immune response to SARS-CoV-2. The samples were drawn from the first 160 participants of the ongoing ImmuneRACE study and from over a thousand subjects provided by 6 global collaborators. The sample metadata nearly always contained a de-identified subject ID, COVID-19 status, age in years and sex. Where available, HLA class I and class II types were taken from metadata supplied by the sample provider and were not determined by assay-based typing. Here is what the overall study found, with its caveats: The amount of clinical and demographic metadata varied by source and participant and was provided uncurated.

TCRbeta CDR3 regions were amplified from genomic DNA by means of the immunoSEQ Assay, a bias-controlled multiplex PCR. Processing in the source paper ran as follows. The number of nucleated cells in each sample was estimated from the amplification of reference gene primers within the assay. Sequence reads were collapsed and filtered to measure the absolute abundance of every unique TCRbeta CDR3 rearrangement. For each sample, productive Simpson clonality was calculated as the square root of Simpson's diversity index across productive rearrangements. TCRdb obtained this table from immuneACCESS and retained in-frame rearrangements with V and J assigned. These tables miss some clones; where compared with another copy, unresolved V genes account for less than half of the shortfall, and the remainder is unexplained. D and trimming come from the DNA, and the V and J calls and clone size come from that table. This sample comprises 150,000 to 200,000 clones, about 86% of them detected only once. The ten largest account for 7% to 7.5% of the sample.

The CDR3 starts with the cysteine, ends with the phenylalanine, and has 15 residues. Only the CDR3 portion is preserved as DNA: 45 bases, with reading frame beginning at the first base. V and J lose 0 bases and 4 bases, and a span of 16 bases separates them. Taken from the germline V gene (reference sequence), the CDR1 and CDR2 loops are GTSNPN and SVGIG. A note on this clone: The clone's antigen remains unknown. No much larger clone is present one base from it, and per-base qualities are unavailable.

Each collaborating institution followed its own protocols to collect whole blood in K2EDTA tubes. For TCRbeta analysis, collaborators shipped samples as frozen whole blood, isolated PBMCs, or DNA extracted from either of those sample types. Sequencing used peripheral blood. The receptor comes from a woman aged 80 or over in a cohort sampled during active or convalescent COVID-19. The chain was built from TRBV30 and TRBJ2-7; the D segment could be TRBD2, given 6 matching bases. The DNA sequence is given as TGTGCCTGGAGTGTACGTGGAGGGATGGGATACGAGCAGTACTTC. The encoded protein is CAWSVRGGMGYEQYF.